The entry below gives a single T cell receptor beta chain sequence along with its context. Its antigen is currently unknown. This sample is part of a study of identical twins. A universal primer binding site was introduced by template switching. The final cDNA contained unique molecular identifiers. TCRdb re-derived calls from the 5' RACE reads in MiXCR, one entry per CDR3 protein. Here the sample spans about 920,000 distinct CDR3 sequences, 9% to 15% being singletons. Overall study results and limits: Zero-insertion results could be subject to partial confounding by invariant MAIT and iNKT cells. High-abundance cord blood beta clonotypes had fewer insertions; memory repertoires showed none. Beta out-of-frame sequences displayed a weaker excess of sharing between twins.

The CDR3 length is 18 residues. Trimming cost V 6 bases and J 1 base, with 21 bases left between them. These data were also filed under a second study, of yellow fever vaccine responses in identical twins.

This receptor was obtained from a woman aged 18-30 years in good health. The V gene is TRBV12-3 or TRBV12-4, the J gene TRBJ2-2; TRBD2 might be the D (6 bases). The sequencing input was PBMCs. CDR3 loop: CASSQPGTFLLNTGELFF. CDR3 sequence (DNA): TGTGCCAGCAGCCAACCCGGGACTTTCCTTTTGAACACCGGGGAGCTGTTTTTT.